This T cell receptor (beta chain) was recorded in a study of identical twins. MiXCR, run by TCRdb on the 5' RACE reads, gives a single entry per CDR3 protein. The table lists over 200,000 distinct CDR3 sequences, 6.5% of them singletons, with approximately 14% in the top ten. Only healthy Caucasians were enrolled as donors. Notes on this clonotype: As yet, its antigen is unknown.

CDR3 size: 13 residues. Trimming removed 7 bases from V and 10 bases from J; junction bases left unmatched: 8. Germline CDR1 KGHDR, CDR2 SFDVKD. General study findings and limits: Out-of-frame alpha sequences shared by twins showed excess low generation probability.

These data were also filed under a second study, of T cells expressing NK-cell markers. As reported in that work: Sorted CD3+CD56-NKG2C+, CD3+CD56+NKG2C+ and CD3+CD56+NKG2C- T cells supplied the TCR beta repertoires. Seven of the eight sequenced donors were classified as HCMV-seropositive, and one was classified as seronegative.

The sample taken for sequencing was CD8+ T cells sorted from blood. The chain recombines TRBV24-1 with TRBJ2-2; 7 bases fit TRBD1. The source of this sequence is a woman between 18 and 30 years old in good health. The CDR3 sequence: CATSTGAHEELFF. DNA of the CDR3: TGTGCCACCAGCACAGGGGCGCACGAGGAGCTGTTTTTT.